The next 20 T cell receptor beta chains were all read from a single sample in a study of T cell changes during pregnancy in multiple sclerosis. Using immunoSEQ multiplex PCR, the repertoire was profiled, and TCRdb retains in-frame clones only, with some absent. The table has fewer than 80,000 clones, roughly 90% seen once. This specimen consisted of peripheral blood, obtained in the first trimester of pregnancy. All receptors derive from a female donor in good health, enrolled as a control in a pregnancy study.

This chain connects TRBV28 to TRBJ1-2, with 7 nucleotides matching TRBD1. This CDR3 has 17 amino acids. J gave up 3 bases and V 10 bases, and 20 bases lay outside the gene matches. Germline lookup yields CDR1 MDHEN and CDR2 SYDVKM. The CDR3 DNA is TGTGCCACCCTCCCGGCAACCGGGACAGTTACCTACTATGGCTACACCTTC. It specifies CATLPATGTVTYYGYTF.

The V call is TRBV2, the J call TRBJ2-7, with D perhaps TRBD1 (6 bases). Per the germline V gene, CDR1 is SNHLY and CDR2 is FYNNEI. V dropped 7 bases and J dropped 6 bases, with 22 bases sitting between them. There are 15 residues in the CDR3. This CDR3 is CASNEWGQSLREQYF. CDR3 nucleotide sequence: TGTGCCAGCAACGAGTGGGGGCAGTCACTACGCGAGCAGTACTTC.

This clone was counted between two and nine times. The chain employs TRBV25-1 and TRBJ1-1; maybe TRBD1 (5 bases). The CDR3 covers 15 residues. The germline V gene has CDR1 MGHDK and CDR2 SYGVNS. Trimming removed 6 bases at V and 1 base at J, with 15 bases between. The DNA for the CDR3 is TGTGCCAGCAGCTTTGCAGGGATATCGAACACTGAAGCTTTCTTT. Translated, it gives CASSFAGISNTEAFF.

The rearrangement uses TRBV2 and TRBJ2-1; the D gene is possibly TRBD2 (6 bases). Between the trimmed V and J ends, which lost 6 bases and 8 bases, there was a span of 8 bases. The CDR3 loop spans 11 amino acids. CDR1 and CDR2 (germline): SNHLY, FYNNEI. The CDR3 DNA reads TGTGCCAGCAGCCGGGAGCATGAGCAGTTCTTC. It encodes CASSREHEQFF.

The chain carries TRBV30 and TRBJ1-2, with TRBD1 matching 9 bases. Trimming cost V 2 bases and J 4 bases; bases outside gene matches: 11. The CDR3 is made up of 16 amino acids. Per germline, CDR1 GTSNPN and CDR2 SVGIG (reference sequence). CDR3 protein: CAWSILTGGTSYGYTF. Here the CDR3 DNA reads TGTGCCTGGAGTATCCTGACAGGGGGAACGAGCTATGGCTACACCTTC.

This clone has just a few counts. The genes are TRBV7-2 and TRBJ2-3; D uncertain. The CDR3 spans 14 residues. V was shortened by 5 bases and J by 0 bases, with 9 bases between the two germline ends. The germline V gene has CDR1 SGHTA and CDR2 FQGNSA. In DNA, the CDR3 is TGTGCCAGCAGCCTCTCCCCTAGCACAGATACGCAGTATTTT. Translating it yields CASSLSPSTDTQYF.

For the CDR3, the DNA is TGTGCCAGCAGCCCACGGGGGGGACGGTATAATTCACCCCTCCACTTT. Translated: CASSPRGGRYNSPLHF. The chain recombines TRBV5-6 with TRBJ1-6, with D possibly being TRBD1 (5 bases). V shed 4 bases and J shed 4 bases, with 15 bases lying between them. The CDR3 contains 16 residues. CDR1 and CDR2 (germline): SGHDT, YYEEEE.

J is TRBJ1-6 and V is TRBV5-1; D might be TRBD1 (5 bases). In germline, CDR1 is SGHRS, CDR2 YFSETQ. CDR3 length: 16 residues. V lost 2 bases to trimming and J lost 11 bases, with 20 bases between them. The CDR3 nucleotides read TGCGCCAGCAGCTTATCTTACCGGGACTCACGTCCACCCCTCCACTTT. This translates into CASSLSYRDSRPPLHF.

The chain joins TRBV7-9 to TRBJ1-6; perhaps TRBD1 as D (5 bases). There are 18 residues in the CDR3. Germline V gene lookup returns CDR1 SEHNR and CDR2 FQNEAQ (reference sequence). Trimming cost V 6 bases and J 9 bases, with 27 bases left between them. CDR3 in amino acids: CASSIDSPNYGGFSPLHF. CDR3 coding DNA: TGTGCCAGCAGTATTGACAGCCCAAACTACGGGGGATTTTCACCCCTCCACTTT.

The genes are TRBV19 and TRBJ2-5, with D perhaps TRBD2 (6 bases). Germline lookup yields CDR1 LNHDA and CDR2 SQIVND (reference sequence). Trimming shortened V by 5 bases and J by 2 bases, and 30 bases separated the two germline ends. The CDR3 covers 20 residues. The CDR3 loop reads CASSPRDGPSGPVGQETQYF. CDR3 bases: TGTGCCAGTAGTCCCCGGGACGGCCCAAGCGGGCCCGTAGGACAAGAGACCCAGTACTTC.

The chain has TRBV2 and TRBJ2-3, with 15 nucleotides matching TRBD2. This CDR3 comprises 16 residues. Trimming took 7 bases from V and 5 from J; bases not matched to a gene: 7. From germline, CDR1 is SNHLY and CDR2 FYNNEI. CDR3 DNA: TGTGCCAGCAAGACTCGGGGACTAGCGGGGGGAGATACGCAGTATTTT. Translation: CASKTRGLAGGDTQYF.

The rearrangement joins TRBV5-6 to TRBJ2-3, with D possibly matching TRBD2 (5 bases). This CDR3 has 15 residues. V was trimmed by 0 bases and J by 3 bases, leaving 11 bases between them. Germline values: CDR1 SGHDT, CDR2 YYEEEE. The CDR3: CASSLVGSVTDTQYF. The CDR3 DNA reads as TGTGCCAGCAGCTTGGTCGGTAGCGTGACAGATACGCAGTATTTT.

The V call is TRBV6-5, the J call TRBJ2-1, with 8 nucleotides matching TRBD2. CDR1 and CDR2 from the germline V gene are MNHEY and SVGAGI. V dropped 6 bases and J dropped 4; count of bases not matched to a gene: 2. The length of the CDR3 is 13 residues. Here the CDR3 DNA reads TGTGCCAGCAGCCGCGGGGGGTACAATGAGCAGTTCTTC. It translates to CASSRGGYNEQFF.

V gene TRBV19 combines with J gene TRBJ1-5; D uncertain. The germline V gene has CDR1 LNHDA and CDR2 SQIVND (reference sequence). V was cut by 7 bases and J by 4 bases, with 11 bases left in between. This CDR3 region has 13 residues. This CDR3 is CASTKDLNQPQHF. The CDR3 nucleotides read TGTGCCAGTACGAAAGACTTAAATCAGCCCCAGCATTTT.

As concerns this clone: Mismatch with germline at one junction end may stem from a read error. This chain joins TRBV6-1 and TRBJ1-2, with D hard to call. CDR1 MNHNS and CDR2 SASEGT come from the germline V gene. The CDR3 length is 12 residues. CDR3 bases: TGTACCAGCACACGGGGAAACTATGGCTACACCTTC. It codes for CTSTRGNYGYTF.

The chain recombines TRBV6-5 with TRBJ1-2; 8 bases align to TRBD1. Unmatched junction bases numbered 10, after V lost 6 bases and J lost 7 bases. Germline V gene lookup returns CDR1 MNHEY and CDR2 SVGAGI. The length of the CDR3 is 14 residues. CDR3 sequence (DNA): TGTGCCAGCAGAGAGGGGACAGGCGTATTTGGCTACACCTTC. It is translated as CASREGTGVFGYTF.

The V gene is TRBV28, the J gene TRBJ1-1; D gene unclear. The V end lost 7 bases, the J end lost 9 bases, and 15 bases lay between the germline ends. The CDR3 contains 12 residues. The germline CDR1 and CDR2 sequences are MDHEN and SYDVKM. CDR3 loop: CASTRLFNKAFF. The CDR3 bases are TGTGCCAGCACCCGACTCTTCAATAAAGCTTTCTTT.

In its sample, this clone was seen a few times. The chain has TRBV11-2 and TRBJ2-2; no clear D gene. The V and J ends lost 5 bases and 4 bases respectively, with 11 bases between them. This CDR3 spans 14 amino acids. CDR1 is SGHAT and CDR2 is FQNNGV in the germline V gene. Here the CDR3 DNA reads TGTGCCAGCAGCCTCCCTCCCCTCACCGGGGAGCTGTTTTTT. It encodes CASSLPPLTGELFF.

The chain links TRBV15 to TRBJ1-4, with D unresolved. The V gene lost 1 base and the J gene lost 0 bases, with 6 bases spanning the gap. There are 15 residues in the CDR3. In germline, CDR1 is LNHNV, CDR2 YYDKDF (reference sequence). CDR3 loop: CATSRAAATNEKLFF. The CDR3 DNA is TGTGCCACCAGCAGAGCAGCGGCAACTAATGAAAAACTGTTTTTT.

The chain combines TRBV21-1 with TRBJ2-7; TRBD1 reflects the table's D call only, with no check against the DNA. TRBV21-1 is a pseudogene segment. The CDR3 sequence is 17 residues long. CDR3 sequence: CASSNRGQKKLPYEQYF. CDR3 in DNA: TGTGCCAGCAGCAATCGGGGACAGAAAAAGCTACCCTACGAGCAGTACTTC.